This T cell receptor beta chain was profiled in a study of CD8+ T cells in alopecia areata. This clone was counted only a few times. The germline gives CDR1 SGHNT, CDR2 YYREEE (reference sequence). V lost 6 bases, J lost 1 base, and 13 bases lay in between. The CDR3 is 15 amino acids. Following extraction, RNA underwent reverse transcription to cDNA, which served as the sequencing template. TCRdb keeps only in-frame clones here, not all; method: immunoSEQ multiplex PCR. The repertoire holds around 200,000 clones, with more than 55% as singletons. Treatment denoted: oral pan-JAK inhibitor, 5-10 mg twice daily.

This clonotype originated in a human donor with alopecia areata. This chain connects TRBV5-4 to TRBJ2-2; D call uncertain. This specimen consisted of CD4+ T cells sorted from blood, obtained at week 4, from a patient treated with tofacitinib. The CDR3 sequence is CASNLMGGNTGELFF. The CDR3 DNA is TGTGCCAGCAACCTCATGGGCGGGAACACCGGGGAGCTGTTTTTT.